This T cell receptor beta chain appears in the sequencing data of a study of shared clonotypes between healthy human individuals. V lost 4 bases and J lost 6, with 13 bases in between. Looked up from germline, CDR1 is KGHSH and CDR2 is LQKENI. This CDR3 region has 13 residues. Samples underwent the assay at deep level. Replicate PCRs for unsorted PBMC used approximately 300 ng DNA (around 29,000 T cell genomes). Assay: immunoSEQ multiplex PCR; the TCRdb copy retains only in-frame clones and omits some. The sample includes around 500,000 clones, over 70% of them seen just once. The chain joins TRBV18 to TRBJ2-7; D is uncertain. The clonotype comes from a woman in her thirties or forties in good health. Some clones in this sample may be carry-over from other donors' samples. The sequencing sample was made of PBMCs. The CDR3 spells CASSQNGRAEQYF. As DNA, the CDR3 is TGTGCCAGCTCACAAAACGGACGGGCCGAGCAGTACTTC.